This T cell receptor beta chain originates from a study of siplizumab effects on memory and regulatory T cells. Findings of the study overall: A mean of approximately 70% of mappable alloreactive CD4+ clones were Treg-derived with siplizumab, compared with approximately 29% in controls. Siplizumab significantly decreased alloreactive sequences from unstimulated CD4+ memory cells. Only a minority of proliferating CD4+ or CD8+ clones had an assignable naive or memory phenotype, with roughly 75-95% lacking one.

The V end was cut by 3 bases, the J end by 1 base, with 5 bases between. The length of the CDR3 is 13 residues. Germline CDR1 and CDR2: LGHNT and FRNRAP. Every sample had roughly 9.1 x 10^4 of its TCR templates assayed. This table comes from immunoSEQ multiplex PCR, and its TCRdb copy is limited to in-frame clones, with some not included. The table has 70,000 to 100,000 clones, roughly 96% seen once; the top ten hold around 0.029%. Only one count was recorded for this clone. Its antigen remains unknown. The chain uses TRBV12-5 and TRBJ2-3; D is undetermined. The source material was naive CD4+ T cells sorted from blood. The clonotype comes from a human donor in good health. CDR3 sequence: CASGLAGTDTQYF. DNA for the CDR3: TGTGCTAGTGGTTTAGCCGGCACAGATACGCAGTATTTT.